This entry is about one T cell receptor (beta chain). This clone came up once. Its target antigen remains unknown. No base quality values were provided; no much bigger clone lies one nucleotide off. TCRbeta CDR3 regions were amplified from genomic DNA using the immunoSEQ Assay, a bias-controlled multiplex PCR. In the original analysis: The number of nucleated cells in each sample was estimated by amplification of reference gene primers within the assay. To quantify the absolute abundance of each unique TCRbeta CDR3 rearrangement, sequence reads were collapsed and filtered. Productive Simpson clonality was computed per sample as the square root of Simpson's diversity index over productive rearrangements. In its TCRdb copy, this immuneACCESS table keeps in-frame sequences only and misses some clones. Where compared with another copy, unresolved V genes explain less than half of these, and the others have no known cause. Clone size and the V and J calls come from that table; the DNA yielded D and trimming. The sample table records a few hundred thousand clones; 75% to 90% of these occur just once. The ten largest clones represent 2.4% of the sample.

This specimen comes from a study of blood T cell repertoires in COVID-19 (dated by TCRdb to the early 2020s). About the study as a whole: Samples covering the acute and convalescent phases of COVID-19 were provided by collaborators in the United States, Italy and Spain. A de-identified subject ID, COVID-19 status, age in years and sex were almost always included in the sample metadata. The prospective study material was composed of cDNA or gDNA derived from T cells, B-cell-depleted T cells, or PBMCs. Samples came from the ongoing ImmuneRACE study (first 160 participants) plus 1,254 subjects from 6 global collaborators. Subjects who had been exposed to COVID-19, were actively infected with it, or had recovered from it provided the deeply sampled blood TCRbeta repertoires that made up the dataset. Where HLA class I and class II types were available, the types were taken from metadata supplied by the sample provider, not from assay-based typing. The repertoires were released in a freely available public database intended as a resource for research on the immune response to SARS-CoV-2.

V ends up 4 bases short and J 1 base short, with an unmatched junction base count of 4. The CDR3 starts with the cysteine, ends with the phenylalanine, and has 16 residues. Only the CDR3 DNA is retained, 48 bases long and in frame from the first base. The germline V gene gives CDR1 as MNHEY and CDR2 as SVGAGI. Findings and caveats that apply to the study as a whole: The quantity of clinical and demographic metadata differed by source and by participant and was supplied without curation.

Participants in the prospective study were enrolled through a virtual design, were aged about 18 to 100 years, and lived in fewer than 30 United States geographic areas. To assign participants to cohorts, the prospective study relied on clinical history that participants themselves reported in a screening survey and a study questionnaire. Recovered participants in ImmuneRACE Cohort 3 were defined as having two consecutive negative NP/OP PCR tests, clearance from a healthcare professional, or resolution of symptoms. Each participant in the prospective study had whole blood, serum and a nasopharyngeal or oropharyngeal swab collected by mobile phlebotomists. Participants in the prospective study had the option to provide additional blood draws and questionnaires over a 2-month period. Before DNA extraction, prospective study blood samples were shipped either frozen or at room temperature.

The specimen sequenced was PBMCs or T cells enriched from blood (not recorded which). The sequence links TRBV6-5 to TRBJ1-1, with 12 central nucleotides matching TRBD1. This sequence originates from a young woman who had recovered from COVID-19. The bases read TGTGCCAGCAGTTCGGGACAGGGGGCAACGAACACTGAAGCTTTCTTT. The encoded protein is CASSSGQGATNTEAFF.